This is a list of T cell receptor beta chains from one sample in a study of spatial heterogeneity in lung cancer. Using its own MiXCR run on the 5' RACE reads, TCRdb lists one record per CDR3 protein. The sample lists 30,000 to 50,000 distinct CDR3 sequences, roughly 6% occurring once. This material consisted of PBMCs, taken at surgery. All receptors come from a male donor with early-stage non-small cell lung cancer. Each CDR3 is given with its conserved first and last residue. The D gene is left open where the match is weak.

NA	14	TRBV14	CASSQVGGLEKLFF
TRBD2	19	TRBV6-5	CASSYSMISGGSRFNEQYF
NA	12	TRBV7-2	CASSLTDYEQYF
NA	17	TRBV12-3/TRBV12-4	CASRPDGLRFPYNEQFF
TRBD1	15	TRBV20-1	CSARQTGPGNQPQHF
NA	14	TRBV9	CASSVGGSYNEQFF
NA	14	TRBV7-2	CASSLGGLNTEAFF
TRBD1	15	TRBV20-1	CSARDPGQGLSPLHF
NA	13	TRBV5-1	CASSTQGSYGYTF
NA	10	TRBV6-2/TRBV6-3	CASRDYGYTF